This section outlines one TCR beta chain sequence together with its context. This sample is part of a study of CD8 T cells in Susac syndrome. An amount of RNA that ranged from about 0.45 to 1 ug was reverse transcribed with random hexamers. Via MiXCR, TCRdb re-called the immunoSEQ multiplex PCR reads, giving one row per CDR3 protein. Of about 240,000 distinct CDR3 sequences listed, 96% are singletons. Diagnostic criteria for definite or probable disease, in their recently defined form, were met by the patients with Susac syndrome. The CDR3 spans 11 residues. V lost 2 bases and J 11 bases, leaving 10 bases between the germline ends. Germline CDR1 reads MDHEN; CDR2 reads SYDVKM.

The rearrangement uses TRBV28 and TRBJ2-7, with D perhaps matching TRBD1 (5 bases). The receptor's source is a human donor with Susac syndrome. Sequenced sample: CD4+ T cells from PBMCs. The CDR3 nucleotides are TGTGCCAGCAGTTTAGGCCAGGGAAAGTACTTC. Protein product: CASSLGQGKYF.